This TCR beta chain was captured in a study of OX40 agonist ivuxolimab in advanced cancers. Study results and limitations: Nonresponders, in some cases, also had low normalized T-cell clonal expansion.

In its sample, this clone was seen a few times. Its target is not known. In germline, CDR1 is LGHNT, CDR2 FRNRAP. The CDR3 is 15 residues long. The ends lost 0 bases at V and 3 bases at J; junction bases unmatched: 5. This table comes from immunoSEQ multiplex PCR, and its TCRdb copy is limited to in-frame clones, with some not included. Seen here are around 20,000 clones, 75% to 90% observed once, and the top ten hold about 33%. The receptor was derived from an adult with an advanced solid tumor such as melanoma, head and neck, liver or kidney cancer. The chain joins TRBV12-5 to TRBJ2-7, with TRBD1 identical over 7 bases. Sequenced here: CD4+ or CD8+ T cells sorted from blood, sampled in a trial of the OX40 agonist ivuxolimab. CDR3 nucleotide sequence: TGTGCTAGTGGTTTGGTACTAGGGGGCTACTACGAGCAGTACTTC. This sequence encodes CASGLVLGGYYEQYF.